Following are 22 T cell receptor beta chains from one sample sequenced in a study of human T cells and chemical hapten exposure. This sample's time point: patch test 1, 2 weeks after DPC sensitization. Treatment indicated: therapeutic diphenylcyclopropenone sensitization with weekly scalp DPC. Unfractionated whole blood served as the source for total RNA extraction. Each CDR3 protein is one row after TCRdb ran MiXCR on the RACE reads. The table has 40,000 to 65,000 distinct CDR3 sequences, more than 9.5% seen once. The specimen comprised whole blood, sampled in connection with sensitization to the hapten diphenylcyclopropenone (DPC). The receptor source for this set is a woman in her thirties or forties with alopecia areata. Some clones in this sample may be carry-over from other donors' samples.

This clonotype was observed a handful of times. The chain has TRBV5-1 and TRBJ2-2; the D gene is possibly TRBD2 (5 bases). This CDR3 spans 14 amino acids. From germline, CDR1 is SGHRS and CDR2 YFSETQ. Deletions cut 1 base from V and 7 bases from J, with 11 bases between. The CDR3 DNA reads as TGCGCCAGCAGCTTGTGGGAGTTCGGCGGGGAGCTGTTTTTT. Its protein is CASSLWEFGGELFF. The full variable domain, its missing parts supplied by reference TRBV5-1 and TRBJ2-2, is KAGVTQTPRYLIKTRGQQVTLSCSPISGHRSVSWYQQTPGQGLQFLFEYFSETQRNKGNFPGRFSGRQFSNSRSEMNVSTLELGDSALYLCASSLWEFGGELFFGEGSRLTVL.

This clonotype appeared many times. As DNA, the CDR3 is TGCAGTGCTTCTTACATGGGTCAGCCCCAGCATTTT. It specifies CSASYMGQPQHF. V usage is TRBV20-1 and J usage is TRBJ1-5; D ambiguous. Germline V gene lookup returns CDR1 DFQATT and CDR2 SNEGSKA (reference sequence). Between the trimmed V and J ends, which lost 5 bases and 6 bases, there was a span of 11 bases. The CDR3 covers 12 residues.

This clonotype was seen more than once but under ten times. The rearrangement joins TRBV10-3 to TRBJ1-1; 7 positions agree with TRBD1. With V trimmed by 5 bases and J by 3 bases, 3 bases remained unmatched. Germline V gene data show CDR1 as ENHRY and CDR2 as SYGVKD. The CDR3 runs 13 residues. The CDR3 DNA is TGTGCCATCAGTTACACAGGGGACACTGAAGCTTTCTTT. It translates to CAISYTGDTEAFF.

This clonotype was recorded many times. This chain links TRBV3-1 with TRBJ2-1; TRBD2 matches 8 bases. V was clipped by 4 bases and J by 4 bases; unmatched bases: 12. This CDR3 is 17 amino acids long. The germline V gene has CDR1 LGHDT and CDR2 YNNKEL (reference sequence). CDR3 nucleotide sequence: TGTGCCAGCAGCCCCCGGGAGGGCTACGTTGGGTACAATGAGCAGTTCTTC. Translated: CASSPREGYVGYNEQFF.

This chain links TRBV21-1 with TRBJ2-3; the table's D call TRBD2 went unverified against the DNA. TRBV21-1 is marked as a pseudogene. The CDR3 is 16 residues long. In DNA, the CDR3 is TGTGCCAGCAGACCGTTCCATATAGCGGAAGGGGATACGCAGTATTTT. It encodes CASRPFHIAEGDTQYF.

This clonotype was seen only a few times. The CDR3 nucleotides read TGCAGCGTAACAGTTAATGAAAAACTGTTTTTT. Translated: CSVTVNEKLFF. The gene calls are TRBV29-1 and TRBJ1-4; unclear D gene. This CDR3 has 11 amino acids. V lost 6 bases and J 4 bases, leaving 6 bases between the germline ends. Germline-derived CDR1 and CDR2 are SQVTM and ANQGSEA.

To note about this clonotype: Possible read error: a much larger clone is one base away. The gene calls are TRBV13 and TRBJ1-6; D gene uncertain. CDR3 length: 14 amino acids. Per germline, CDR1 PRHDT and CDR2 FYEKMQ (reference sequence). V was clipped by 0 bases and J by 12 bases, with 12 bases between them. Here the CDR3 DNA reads TGTGCCAGCAGCTTAGGAACTACAGACGAACCCCTCCACTTT. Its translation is CASSLGTTDEPLHF.

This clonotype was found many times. CDR3 sequence: CASSMTEPRNGYTF. In nucleotides, the CDR3 is TGTGCCAGTAGTATGACCGAGCCCAGGAATGGCTACACCTTC. This chain joins TRBV19 and TRBJ1-2, with unresolved D. The V end lost 3 bases, the J end lost 6 bases, and 14 bases lay between the germline ends. Germline V gene sequence: CDR1 LNHDA, CDR2 SQIVND (reference sequence). The CDR3 runs 14 residues. The complete variable domain, with remaining parts taken from reference TRBV19 and TRBJ1-2, reads DGGITQSPKYLFRKEGQNVTLSCEQNLNHDAMYWYRQDPGQGLRLIYYSQIVNDFQKGDIAEGYSVSREKKESFPLTVTSAQKNPTAFYLCASSMTEPRNGYTFGSGTRLTVV.

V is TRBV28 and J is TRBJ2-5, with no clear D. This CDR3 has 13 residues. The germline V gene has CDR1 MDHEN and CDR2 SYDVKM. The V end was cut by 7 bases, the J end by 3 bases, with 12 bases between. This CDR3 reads CASTLQRKETQYF. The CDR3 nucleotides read TGTGCCAGCACCTTACAGAGAAAAGAGACCCAGTACTTC.

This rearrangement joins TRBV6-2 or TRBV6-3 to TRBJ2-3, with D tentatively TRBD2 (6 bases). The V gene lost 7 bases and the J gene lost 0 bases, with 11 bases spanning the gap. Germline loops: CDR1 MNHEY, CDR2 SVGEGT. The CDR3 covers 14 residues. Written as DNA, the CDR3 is TGTGCCAGCACCAAGGAGGGTAGCACAGATACGCAGTATTTT. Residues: CASTKEGSTDTQYF.

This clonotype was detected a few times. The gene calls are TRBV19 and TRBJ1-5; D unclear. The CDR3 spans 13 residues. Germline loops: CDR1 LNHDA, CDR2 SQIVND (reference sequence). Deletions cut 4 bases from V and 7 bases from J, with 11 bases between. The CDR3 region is CASSKQVRQPQHF. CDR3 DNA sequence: TGTGCCAGTAGTAAGCAGGTCCGCCAGCCCCAGCATTTT.

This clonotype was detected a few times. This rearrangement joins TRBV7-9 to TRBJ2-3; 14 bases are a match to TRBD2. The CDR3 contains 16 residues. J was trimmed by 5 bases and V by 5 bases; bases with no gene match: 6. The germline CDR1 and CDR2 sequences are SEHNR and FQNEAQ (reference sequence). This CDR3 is CASSPKGLAGVDTQYF. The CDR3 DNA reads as TGTGCCAGCAGCCCCAAGGGACTAGCGGGGGTAGATACGCAGTATTTT.

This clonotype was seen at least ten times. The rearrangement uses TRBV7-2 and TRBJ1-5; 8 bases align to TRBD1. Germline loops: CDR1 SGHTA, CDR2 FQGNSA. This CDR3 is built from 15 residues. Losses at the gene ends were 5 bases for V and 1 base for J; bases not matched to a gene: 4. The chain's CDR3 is CASSAGTGSNQPQHF. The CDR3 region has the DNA TGTGCCAGCAGCGCTGGGACAGGCAGCAATCAGCCCCAGCATTTT.

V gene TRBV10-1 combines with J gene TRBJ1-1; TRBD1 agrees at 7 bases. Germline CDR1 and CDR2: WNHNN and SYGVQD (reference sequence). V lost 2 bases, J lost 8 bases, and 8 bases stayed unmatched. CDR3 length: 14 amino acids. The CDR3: CASSEKGAGVEAFF. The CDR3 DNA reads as TGCGCCAGCAGTGAGAAGGGGGCAGGGGTCGAAGCTTTCTTT.

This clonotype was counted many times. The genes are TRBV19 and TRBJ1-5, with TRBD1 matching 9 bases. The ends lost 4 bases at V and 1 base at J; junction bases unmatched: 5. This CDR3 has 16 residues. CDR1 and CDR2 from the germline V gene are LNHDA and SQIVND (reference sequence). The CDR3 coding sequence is TGTGCCAGTAGTACCACAGGGGGCCGCAGCAATCAGCCCCAGCATTTT. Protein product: CASSTTGGRSNQPQHF.

CDR3 loop: CASSQGSAQETQYF. As DNA, the CDR3 is TGCGCCAGCAGCCAAGGGTCTGCCCAAGAGACCCAGTACTTC. The gene calls are TRBV4-1 and TRBJ2-5; D ambiguous. The germline CDR1 and CDR2 sequences are MGHRA and YSYEKL. CDR3 size: 14 residues. V lost 1 base and J lost 1, with 7 bases in between.

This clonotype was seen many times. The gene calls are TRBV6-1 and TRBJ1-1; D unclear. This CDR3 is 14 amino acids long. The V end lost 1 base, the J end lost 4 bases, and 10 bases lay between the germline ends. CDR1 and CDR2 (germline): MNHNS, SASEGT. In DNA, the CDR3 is TGTGCCAGCAGTGAAGTCGCAGGAAGCACTGAAGCTTTCTTT. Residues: CASSEVAGSTEAFF.

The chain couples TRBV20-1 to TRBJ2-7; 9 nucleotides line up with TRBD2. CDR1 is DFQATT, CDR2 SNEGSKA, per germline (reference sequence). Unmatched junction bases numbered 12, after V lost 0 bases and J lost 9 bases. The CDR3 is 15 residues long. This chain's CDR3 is CSARDRGTSLPAQYF. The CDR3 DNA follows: TGCAGTGCTAGAGATCGCGGGACTAGCCTACCCGCGCAGTACTTC.

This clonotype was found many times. CDR3 sequence: CASRSGLRAYEQYF. Written as DNA, the CDR3 is TGTGCCAGCCGTTCCGGGTTACGAGCGTACGAGCAGTACTTC. V and J are TRBV6-2 or TRBV6-3 and TRBJ2-7; D unclear. Trimming removed 8 bases from V and 4 bases from J, with 18 bases in between. The germline gives CDR1 MNHEY, CDR2 SVGEGT. This CDR3 has 14 residues.

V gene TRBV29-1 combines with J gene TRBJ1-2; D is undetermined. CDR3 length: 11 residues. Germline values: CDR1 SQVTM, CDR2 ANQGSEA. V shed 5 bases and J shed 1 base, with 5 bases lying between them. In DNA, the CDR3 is TGCAGCGTTCTGGATAACTATGGCTACACCTTC. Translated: CSVLDNYGYTF.

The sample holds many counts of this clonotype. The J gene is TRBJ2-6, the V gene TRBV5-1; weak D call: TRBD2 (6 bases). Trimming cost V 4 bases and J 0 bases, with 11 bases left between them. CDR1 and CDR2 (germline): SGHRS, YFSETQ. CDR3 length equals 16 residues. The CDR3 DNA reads TGCGCCAGCAGCCCAGGAGGGGTCTCTGGGGCCAACGTCCTGACTTTC. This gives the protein CASSPGGVSGANVLTF. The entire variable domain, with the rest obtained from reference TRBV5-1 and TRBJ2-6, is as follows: KAGVTQTPRYLIKTRGQQVTLSCSPISGHRSVSWYQQTPGQGLQFLFEYFSETQRNKGNFPGRFSGRQFSNSRSEMNVSTLELGDSALYLCASSPGGVSGANVLTFGAGSRLTVL.

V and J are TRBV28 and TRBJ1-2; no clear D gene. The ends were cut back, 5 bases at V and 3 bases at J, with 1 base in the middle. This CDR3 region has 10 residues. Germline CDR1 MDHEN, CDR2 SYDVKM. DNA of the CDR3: TGTGCCAGCAGTGACTATGGCTACACCTTC. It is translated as CASSDYGYTF.